Listed below are T cell receptor beta chains from one sample, sequenced in a study of blood T cells in healthy people across ages. Each CDR3 protein is one row after TCRdb ran MiXCR on the 5' RACE reads. The table lists approximately 1,100,000 distinct CDR3 sequences, over 35% of them singletons. Sequencing used blood. These receptors were obtained from a woman between 55 and 75 years old in good health. Both conserved end residues are part of each CDR3. D genes are given only for firm matches.

V gene: TRBV24-1
D gene: .
J gene: TRBJ2-3
CDR3 protein: CATSDPGRPDTQYF

V gene: TRBV19
D gene: .
J gene: .
CDR3 protein: CASSIKGRETQYF

V gene: TRBV29-1
D gene: .
J gene: TRBJ1-1
CDR3 protein: CSGTELGEAFF

V gene: TRBV7-8
D gene: TRBD2
J gene: TRBJ2-5
CDR3 protein: CASSSVPGLAGRQETQYF

V gene: TRBV29-1
D gene: .
J gene: TRBJ2-5
CDR3 protein: CSVPGGAQETQYF

V gene: TRBV10-3
D gene: TRBD1
J gene: TRBJ1-5
CDR3 protein: CAISEDRGGQPQHF

V gene: TRBV6-4
D gene: TRBD2
J gene: TRBJ2-5
CDR3 protein: CASSATSGSGQYF

V gene: TRBV7-9
D gene: .
J gene: TRBJ2-1
CDR3 protein: CASSLGWQDNEQFF

V gene: TRBV11-2
D gene: .
J gene: .
CDR3 protein: CTSSLGFGETQYF

V gene: TRBV20-1
D gene: .
J gene: TRBJ2-3
CDR3 protein: CSANGRDSGTAGSADTQYF

V gene: TRBV19
D gene: TRBD2
J gene: TRBJ2-1
CDR3 protein: CASRAGTSGRAEFF

V gene: TRBV9
D gene: .
J gene: TRBJ1-4
CDR3 protein: CASNEGRTNEKLFF

V gene: TRBV20-1
D gene: .
J gene: .
CDR3 protein: CSAETEVYEQYF

V gene: TRBV9
D gene: .
J gene: TRBJ2-3
CDR3 protein: CASSPRPAGTQYF

V gene: TRBV18
D gene: .
J gene: .
CDR3 protein: CASSPSPAVNIQYF

V gene: TRBV14
D gene: TRBD2
J gene: TRBJ2-1
CDR3 protein: CVSSRIKREIADNEQFF

V gene: TRBV11-1
D gene: .
J gene: .
CDR3 protein: CASSLDRVRAYEQYF

V gene: TRBV18
D gene: .
J gene: TRBJ1-2
CDR3 protein: CASSPDPGTYYGYTF

V gene: TRBV6-9
D gene: .
J gene: TRBJ2-3
CDR3 protein: CATREPRSLDTQYF

V gene: TRBV5-1
D gene: .
J gene: TRBJ2-2
CDR3 protein: CASQDRPNTGELFF

V gene: TRBV6-5
D gene: .
J gene: .
CDR3 protein: CASSQGTPYEQYF

V gene: TRBV7-9
D gene: .
J gene: TRBJ1-1
CDR3 protein: CASSLGSLNTEAFF

V gene: TRBV28
D gene: .
J gene: TRBJ2-6
CDR3 protein: CASSPLGGFNAGANVLTF

V gene: TRBV7-3
D gene: .
J gene: TRBJ2-1
CDR3 protein: CASSLMPRLVGGGEQFF

V gene: TRBV2
D gene: TRBD2
J gene: .
CDR3 protein: CASSAERELGYEQYF

V gene: TRBV7-9
D gene: .
J gene: TRBJ1-2
CDR3 protein: CASSLLTANYGYTF

V gene: TRBV29-1
D gene: TRBD1
J gene: TRBJ2-7
CDR3 protein: CSAIRRQGTTYEQYF

V gene: TRBV28
D gene: .
J gene: .
CDR3 protein: CASSRTGHVNEQYF

V gene: TRBV27
D gene: .
J gene: TRBJ1-2
CDR3 protein: CASSLFPVGGRNYGYTF

V gene: TRBV28
D gene: .
J gene: TRBJ1-1
CDR3 protein: CASSLGGHSAEAFF

V gene: TRBV7-3
D gene: .
J gene: TRBJ2-5
CDR3 protein: CASSLYEGGETQYF

V gene: TRBV5-4
D gene: .
J gene: TRBJ1-2
CDR3 protein: CASSQDPYGYTF

V gene: TRBV10-3
D gene: .
J gene: TRBJ1-2
CDR3 protein: CAIRLDFYGYTF

V gene: TRBV20-1
D gene: .
J gene: TRBJ1-2
CDR3 protein: CSASLPRAGPNGYTF

V gene: TRBV28
D gene: TRBD2
J gene: TRBJ2-3
CDR3 protein: CAGSSNLAGYHTQDTQYF

V gene: TRBV7-8
D gene: .
J gene: TRBJ2-1
CDR3 protein: CASSLGSIGAANNEQFF

V gene: TRBV15
D gene: .
J gene: TRBJ1-6
CDR3 protein: CATARDHDNSPLHF

V gene: TRBV7-3
D gene: .
J gene: TRBJ2-1
CDR3 protein: CARSLIAARCNEQFF

V gene: TRBV10-2
D gene: .
J gene: TRBJ2-3
CDR3 protein: CASSEASSRDTQYF

V gene: TRBV5-1
D gene: .
J gene: TRBJ1-2
CDR3 protein: CASSPDSLYGYTF

V gene: TRBV7-3
D gene: TRBD1
J gene: TRBJ2-1
CDR3 protein: CASSSVGTVRGNEQFF

V gene: TRBV27
D gene: TRBD1
J gene: TRBJ1-2
CDR3 protein: CASSHMTGGANYGYTF

V gene: TRBV27
D gene: TRBD2
J gene: TRBJ2-3
CDR3 protein: CASTFSGRAPDTQYF

V gene: TRBV20-1
D gene: TRBD2
J gene: TRBJ2-1
CDR3 protein: CSASGTSGRHLYNEQFF

V gene: TRBV12-3/TRBV12-4
D gene: .
J gene: TRBJ2-7
CDR3 protein: CASSPSRHSSYEQYF

V gene: TRBV29-1
D gene: .
J gene: TRBJ2-7
CDR3 protein: CSVRDIISYEQYF

V gene: TRBV28
D gene: TRBD2
J gene: TRBJ2-7
CDR3 protein: CASPPSGASYEQYF

V gene: TRBV29-1
D gene: .
J gene: TRBJ1-2
CDR3 protein: CSVNYRDGYGYTF

V gene: TRBV5-1
D gene: .
J gene: .
CDR3 protein: CASRPEGGLTDEQYF

V gene: TRBV13
D gene: TRBD1
J gene: TRBJ1-5
CDR3 protein: CASSLGLRDRGDQPQHF

V gene: TRBV11-2
D gene: TRBD1
J gene: TRBJ2-7
CDR3 protein: CASSLDRQGFSYEQYF

V gene: TRBV24-1
D gene: TRBD2
J gene: TRBJ2-1
CDR3 protein: CATSDSLAGTYNEQFF

V gene: TRBV20-1
D gene: TRBD1
J gene: TRBJ2-7
CDR3 protein: CSARDQAGGHYEQYF

V gene: TRBV30
D gene: TRBD2
J gene: TRBJ2-1
CDR3 protein: CAWSVFAGAAGEQFF

V gene: TRBV2
D gene: TRBD2
J gene: TRBJ2-7
CDR3 protein: CASSTGSGRANEQYF